A single sample gave rise to the 5 T cell receptor beta chains below, sequenced in a study of T cell responses to AZD1222 COVID-19 vaccine. Some clones are missing from TCRdb's copy, which holds only in-frame ones; the method was immunoSEQ multiplex PCR. This table holds around 140,000 clones, 85% to 90% found once. The sample in question was peripheral blood, obtained 28 days after the second AZD1222 dose. These receptors originate from an adult who received the AZD1222 COVID-19 vaccine.

The chain carries TRBV30 and TRBJ1-3, with D perhaps TRBD1 (6 bases). Trimming shortened V by 0 bases and J by 0 bases, and 12 bases separated the two germline ends. Germline loops: CDR1 GTSNPN, CDR2 SVGIG (reference sequence). The CDR3 contains 16 residues. CDR3 sequence reads: CAWSVYGRGSGNTIYF. The CDR3 DNA follows: TGTGCCTGGAGTGTCTACGGCAGGGGCTCTGGAAACACCATATATTTT. The full variable domain, its missing parts supplied by reference TRBV30 and TRBJ1-3, is SQTIHQWPATLVQPVGSPLSLECTVEGTSNPNLYWYRQAAGRGLQLLFYSVGIGQISSEVPQNLSASRPQDRQFILSSKKLLLSDSGFYLCAWSVYGRGSGNTIYFGEGSWLTVV.

CDR3 protein: CAGGTGADYTF. The DNA for the CDR3 is TGTGCCGGAGGGACAGGGGCAGACTACACCTTC. The chain recombines TRBV6-5 with TRBJ1-2; TRBD1 agrees at 10 bases. The CDR3 is 11 amino acids. CDR1 is MNHEY, CDR2 SVGAGI, per germline. The trim removed 11 bases at V and 10 bases at J, leaving 7 bases unmatched.

The chain links TRBV28 to TRBJ2-1, with D perhaps being TRBD1 or TRBD2 (6 bases each). This CDR3 contains 12 residues. Germline-derived CDR1 and CDR2 are MDHEN and SYDVKM. Trimming cost V 10 bases and J 8 bases, with 15 bases left between them. DNA for the CDR3: TGTGCCATCAACAGGGAGGTCCATGAGCAGTTCTTC. It codes for CAINREVHEQFF.

Concerning this clone: The identical CDR3 is also encoded by other nucleotide sequences in the sample. The genes are TRBV6-5 and TRBJ1-2; D is ambiguous. CDR3 length: 14 residues. V was cut by 3 bases and J by 5 bases, with 13 bases left in between. CDR1 and CDR2 (germline): MNHEY, SVGAGI. CDR3: CASSYGSGGYGYTF. Here the CDR3 DNA reads TGTGCCAGCAGTTATGGGTCAGGTGGTTATGGCTACACCTTC.

The V gene is TRBV3-1 (or the pseudogene TRBV3-2), the J gene TRBJ1-5; perhaps TRBD1 as D (6 bases). V dropped 0 bases and J dropped 8 bases, with 14 bases sitting between them. Germline lookup yields CDR1 LGHDT and CDR2 YNNKEL (reference sequence). The CDR3 covers 15 residues. The CDR3 spells CASSQELEGGKPQHF. CDR3 sequence (DNA): TGTGCCAGCAGCCAAGAGTTGGAGGGGGGGAAGCCCCAGCATTTT.